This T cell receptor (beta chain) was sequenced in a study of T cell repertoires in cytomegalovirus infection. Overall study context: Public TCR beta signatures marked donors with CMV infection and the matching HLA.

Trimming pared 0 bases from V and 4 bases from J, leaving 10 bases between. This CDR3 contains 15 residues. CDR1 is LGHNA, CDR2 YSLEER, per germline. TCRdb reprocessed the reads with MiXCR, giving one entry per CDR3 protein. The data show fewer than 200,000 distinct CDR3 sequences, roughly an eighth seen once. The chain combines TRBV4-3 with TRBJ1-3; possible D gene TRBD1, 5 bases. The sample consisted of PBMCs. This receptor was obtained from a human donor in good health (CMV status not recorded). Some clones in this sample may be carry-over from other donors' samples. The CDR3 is CASSQDGAGGNTIYF. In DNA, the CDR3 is TGCGCCAGCAGCCAAGATGGGGCAGGCGGAAACACCATATATTTT.